These 2 T cell receptor beta chains were sequenced from one sample in a study of Graves' ophthalmopathy and Graves' hyperthyroidism. Scientists amplified the TCR beta CDR3 regions from RNA transcripts. Second-round multiplex PCR came after first-round RT-PCR with HTBI primers. TCRdb reprocessed the multiplex PCR reads via MiXCR and lists one record per CDR3 protein. Of about 740,000 distinct CDR3 sequences in the sample, approximately 40% were seen once. Sequencing was performed on peripheral blood. The receptors derive from an adult man with Graves' ophthalmopathy.

This clonotype came up many times. V gene TRBV6-1 combines with J gene TRBJ2-5, with TRBD2 matching 9 bases. The CDR3 extends over 16 amino acids. Germline loops: CDR1 MNHNS, CDR2 SASEGT. V shed 1 base and J 4 bases; nucleotides not matched to a gene: 7. In DNA form, the CDR3 reads TGTGCCAGCAGTGAAGGGGGCGGGGGGGCAGCAGAGACCCAGTACTTC. Amino acid sequence: CASSEGGGGAAETQYF.

The V call is TRBV19, the J call TRBJ2-7; 7 positions match TRBD1. V lost 3 bases to trimming and J lost 11 bases; unmatched junction nucleotides: 10. The CDR3 consists of 13 residues. The germline V gene encodes CDR1 LNHDA and CDR2 SQIVND (reference sequence). CDR3 residues: CASSILAGTEKYF. In DNA, the CDR3 is TGTGCCAGTAGTATCCTAGCCGGGACAGAAAAGTACTTC.